This T cell receptor beta chain was documented in a study of T cells in women clearing cervical HPV infection. The wider study: Case blood was drawn a median approximately five months after lesion detection. Study-wide findings and caveats: Cases and controls were distinguished at AUC around 0.8 by richness and V genes.

In the case of this clone: Its antigen remains unknown.

This table comes from immunoSEQ multiplex PCR, and its TCRdb copy is limited to in-frame clones, with some not included. The sample totals under 30,000 clones. The TCR sequence derives from a woman aged 18 to 75 with a cervical HPV16 infection that either progressed to CIN3+ or cleared (not recorded which). What was sequenced was blood buffy coat.

CDR3 DNA (partial): TGCGCCAGCAGCTTGGGACTAGCGGGTTCCCAAGAGACC. Residues: CASSLGLAGSQET. In full, the CDR3 reads CASSLGLAGSQETQYF. The rearrangement uses TRBV5-1 and TRBJ2-5; 10 bases map to TRBD2. The read ends 3 residues shy of where the CDR3 ends; the end is completed using the germline J gene. CDR3 length: 16 amino acids. Unmatched junction bases numbered 3, after V lost 0 bases and J lost 1 base. From germline, CDR1 is SGHRS and CDR2 YFSETQ.